Below, 19 T cell receptor beta chains from the same sample are listed, as sequenced in a study of PD-L1 blockade in urothelial cancer. The time point: peripheral blood 6 weeks after treatment start. TCRdb's copy holds only in-frame clones and misses some; the assay was immunoSEQ multiplex PCR. Of 75,000 to 100,000 clones in the sample, approximately 82% were seen once. Specimen: PBMCs, collected around atezolizumab (anti-PD-L1) treatment. These TCRs come from a man in his 70s with urothelial cancer.

The V and J genes are TRBV7-2 and TRBJ2-7, with 7 bases identical to TRBD2. Germline V gene data show CDR1 as SGHTA and CDR2 as FQGNSA. Trimming took 3 bases from V and 3 from J; bases not matched to a gene: 8. CDR3 length: 15 amino acids. The CDR3 coding sequence is TGTGCCAGCAGCTTGGGAGGGAGGGCCCTCTACGAGCAGTACTTC. It encodes CASSLGGRALYEQYF.

The chain has TRBV9 and TRBJ2-1; D possibly corresponds to TRBD2 (5 bases). There are 15 residues in the CDR3. CDR1 SGDLS and CDR2 YYNGEE come from the germline V gene. The germline V and J ends were trimmed by 0 bases and 8 bases, with 15 bases remaining between them. In DNA form, the CDR3 reads TGTGCCAGCAGCGTAGCTCGGGGAGCCTGGTATGAGCAGTTCTTC. As protein: CASSVARGAWYEQFF.

The chain joins TRBV13 to TRBJ2-3, with 7 bases that match TRBD2. Germline V gene data show CDR1 as PRHDT and CDR2 as FYEKMQ (reference sequence). This CDR3 region has 15 residues. With 0 bases clipped from V and 3 bases from J, the junction kept 3 bases outside the gene matches. The chain's CDR3 is CASSLGTSLTDTQYF. In DNA, the CDR3 is TGTGCCAGCAGCTTAGGGACTAGCTTAACAGATACGCAGTATTTT.

The rearrangement joins TRBV5-1 to TRBJ2-1; the match to TRBD2 covers 8 bases. With 3 bases clipped from V and 5 bases from J, the junction kept 7 bases outside the gene matches. CDR1 is SGHRS and CDR2 is YFSETQ in the germline V gene. The CDR3 has 15 residues. The CDR3 protein is CASSSGLAGNNEQFF. CDR3 sequence (DNA): TGCGCCAGCAGCTCAGGACTAGCCGGCAACAATGAGCAGTTCTTC.

The J gene is TRBJ1-1, the V gene TRBV18, with D perhaps TRBD1 (5 bases). This CDR3 comprises 15 residues. Germline CDR1 is KGHSH and CDR2 is LQKENI. V was pared by 6 bases and J by 3 bases, with 17 bases between. In nucleotides, the CDR3 is TGTGCCAGCTCGCCTCCCGGGGGAAGTGACACTGAAGCTTTCTTT. This translates into CASSPPGGSDTEAFF.

The V call is TRBV11-2, the J call TRBJ2-6; maybe TRBD1 (6 bases). Germline CDR1 reads SGHAT; CDR2 reads FQNNGV. The V gene lost 5 bases and the J gene lost 1 base, with 9 bases spanning the gap. The CDR3 contains 15 residues. Here the CDR3 reads CASSLRGSGANVLTF. The CDR3 region has the DNA TGTGCCAGCAGCCTGAGGGGGTCTGGGGCCAACGTCCTGACTTTC.

The chain links TRBV5-6 to TRBJ2-3; D possibly corresponds to TRBD1 (6 bases). This CDR3 is 16 amino acids long. CDR1 SGHDT and CDR2 YYEEEE come from the germline V gene. Trimming took 1 base from V and 1 from J, leaving 13 bases between them. CDR3 bases: TGTGCCAGCAGCTTGTTAATACACAGGGGCACAGATACGCAGTATTTT. Translated: CASSLLIHRGTDTQYF.

V usage is TRBV4-3 and J usage is TRBJ1-2; 10 positions match TRBD1. Germline values: CDR1 LGHNA, CDR2 YSLEER. V lost 4 bases to trimming and J lost 6 bases; unmatched junction nucleotides: 5. The CDR3 runs 14 residues. CDR3 nucleotide sequence: TGCGCCAGCAGCCGACAGGGACAGGGGCATGGCTACACCTTC. It translates to CASSRQGQGHGYTF.

V and J are TRBV5-1 and TRBJ2-3; the match to TRBD2 covers 10 bases. V gave up 3 bases and J gave up 6 bases; unmatched junction bases: 7. CDR1 is SGHRS and CDR2 is YFSETQ in the germline V gene. The CDR3 has 15 residues. The DNA for the CDR3 is TGCGCCAGCAGCTATTCTAGCGGGGGACCGGATACGCAGTATTTT. Amino acid sequence: CASSYSSGGPDTQYF. Based on the CDR3 plus reference TRBV5-1 and TRBJ2-3, the full variable domain is KAGVTQTPRYLIKTRGQQVTLSCSPISGHRSVSWYQQTPGQGLQFLFEYFSETQRNKGNFPGRFSGRQFSNSRSEMNVSTLELGDSALYLCASSYSSGGPDTQYFGPGTRLTVL.

V usage is TRBV4-1 and J usage is TRBJ2-5, with 12 bases matching TRBD1. Germline values: CDR1 MGHRA, CDR2 YSYEKL. Trimming cost V 2 bases and J 5 bases; bases outside gene matches: 3. This CDR3 spans 15 amino acids. The CDR3, as DNA: TGCGCCAGCAGCCAATCCGGGACAGGGGGCGAGACCCAGTACTTC. Its translation is CASSQSGTGGETQYF.

CDR3 nucleotide sequence: TGTGCCAGCTCACTCCTCCCGAGTCACAGGGGGCTAAAACAGCCCCAGCATTTT. It encodes CASSLLPSHRGLKQPQHF. The J gene is TRBJ1-5, the V gene TRBV18; 9 bases fit TRBD1. V lost 4 bases to trimming and J lost 7 bases; unmatched junction nucleotides: 17. The CDR3 totals 18 residues. Germline V gives CDR1 KGHSH, CDR2 LQKENI.

V and J are TRBV6-1 and TRBJ2-2, with D perhaps TRBD1 (5 bases). The germline V and J ends were trimmed by 9 bases and 0 bases, with 14 bases remaining between them. Germline CDR1 is MNHNS and CDR2 is SASEGT. The length of the CDR3 is 15 residues. The DNA of the CDR3 is TGTGCCAGTGAAGGAGCAGGGACGAACACCGGGGAGCTGTTTTTT. It codes for CASEGAGTNTGELFF.

A single count supports this clone. A much larger clone lies a single base off, so this may be a read error. This CDR3 is also generated by other DNA sequences in the sample. The genes are TRBV5-1 and TRBJ2-2, with a possible D match to TRBD1 (6 bases). Trimming took 2 bases from V and 0 from J, leaving 8 bases between them. This CDR3 comprises 15 residues. From germline, CDR1 is SGHRS and CDR2 YFSETQ. The chain's CDR3 is CASSLQGTNTGELFF. In nucleotides, the CDR3 is TGCGCCAGCAGCTTACAGGGAACGAACACCGGGGAGCTGTTTTTT.

The CDR3 spells CASSLYSGLAVYNEQFF. In nucleotides, the CDR3 is TGTGCCAGCAGCCTATATTCGGGACTAGCGGTCTACAATGAGCAGTTCTTC. The V call is TRBV14, the J call TRBJ2-1, with 11 bases aligning to TRBD2. The CDR3 is 17 residues long. The ends lost 4 bases at V and 3 bases at J; junction bases unmatched: 8. Germline V lookup: CDR1 SGHDN, CDR2 FVKESK.

The chain uses TRBV5-1 and TRBJ1-2; D is unclear. The ends were cut back, 2 bases at V and 8 bases at J, with 10 bases in the middle. Germline V gene lookup returns CDR1 SGHRS and CDR2 YFSETQ. CDR3 size: 12 residues. Here the CDR3 DNA reads TGCGCCAGCAGCTTAACAGCGGACGGCTACACCTTC. This codes for CASSLTADGYTF.

CDR3 DNA: TGTGCCAGCAGCTTGGGTGCGGGAGGTTCCTTCTACGAGCAGTACTTC. This gives the protein CASSLGAGGSFYEQYF. The V gene is TRBV5-8, the J gene TRBJ2-7, with 8 bases matching TRBD2. V gave up 0 bases and J gave up 3 bases; unmatched junction bases: 8. The germline V gene encodes CDR1 SGHTS and CDR2 YDEGEE. The CDR3 length is 16 residues.

V usage is TRBV30 and J usage is TRBJ1-3; 7 bases are shared with TRBD1. CDR3 length: 18 residues. CDR1 and CDR2 (germline): GTSNPN, SVGIG (reference sequence). V was pared by 4 bases and J by 0 bases, with 15 bases of the junction left unmatched. CDR3 sequence reads: CAWTSLTGTLFSGNTIYF. CDR3 DNA sequence: TGTGCCTGGACCTCTTTGACAGGGACACTATTCTCTGGAAACACCATATATTTT.

The genes are TRBV6-1 and TRBJ2-2, with D hard to call. CDR3 length: 15 residues. From germline, CDR1 is MNHNS and CDR2 SASEGT. Trimming shortened V by 5 bases and J by 5 bases, and 15 bases separated the two germline ends. The CDR3 is CASSRQKARTGELFF. For the CDR3, the DNA is TGTGCCAGCAGTCGGCAGAAAGCTAGAACCGGGGAGCTGTTTTTT.

V usage is TRBV19 and J usage is TRBJ1-4; perhaps TRBD1 as D (5 bases). Trimming removed 2 bases at V and 0 bases at J, with 10 bases between. CDR3 length equals 16 residues. CDR1 and CDR2 from the germline V gene are LNHDA and SQIVND (reference sequence). CDR3 sequence: CASSIRGSATNEKLFF. The CDR3 DNA follows: TGTGCCAGTAGTATAAGGGGAAGTGCAACTAATGAAAAACTGTTTTTT.